This T cell receptor (beta chain) came from a study of memory CD4+ T cells and cytomegalovirus serostatus (dated by TCRdb to between 2018 and 2021). Concerning the study at large: The roughly 33 healthy Belgian adults in the cohort included 9 who were CMV seropositive and around 25 who were CMV seronegative. To replicate a published TCR-based CMV serostatus classifier, the researchers sequenced the CD4+ memory TCRbeta repertoires of a Belgian cohort whose cytomegalovirus serostatus was known. Results and caveats for the whole study, not just this receptor: Results were interpreted as suggesting that the CMV-associated TCR signature is largely present in the CD4+ memory repertoire. Only CD4+CD45RO+ memory cells were sequenced, unlike the original study, which covered naive and memory CD4+ and CD8+ populations. On the Belgian cohort, the classifier based on the original framework reached a median bootstrapped AUC of roughly 0.94, with a 95% CI of 0.76-1.00. For predicting CMV serostatus, the median bootstrapped AUC was roughly 0.95 using the original framework and approximately 0.91 using a US-trained random forest. Among the 150 to 200 previously reported CMV-associated TCRbeta sequences, some 70 showed up in the CD4+ memory repertoires, with each one found in between one and five individuals.

Trimming takes 4 bases from V and 6 bases from J, and the germline ends sit 20 bases apart. Including cysteine and phenylalanine, the CDR3 has 15 amino acids. Here the CDR3 DNA is all that survives: 45 bases in frame from base 1. Taken from the germline V gene, the CDR1 and CDR2 loops are SGHRS and YFSETQ. This clone was observed a single time. Its antigen has not been determined. No quality values exist for individual bases; no much larger clone is one base distant. A FACSAria II was used to sort memory CD4+ T cells, defined as single viable CD3+CD4+CD8-CD45RO+ cells. CMV serostatus was determined with a Roche Elecsys assay detecting serum IgG against CMV pp150, pp28, p38 and p52. After the samples were thawed, total CD4+ T cells were enriched through positive selection using CD4 magnetic microbeads. The samples came from a different study that was designed specifically to examine the CD4+ T cell memory repertoire. Following standard operating procedures, peripheral blood mononuclear cells were isolated and cryopreserved, while serum was kept at -80 degrees C. Staining used CD3-PerCP (BW264/56), CD4-APC (RPA-T4), CD45RO-PE (UCHT1) and CD8-Pacific Orange (3B5) antibodies, with Sytox blue excluding non-viable cells.

Genomic DNA was extracted from sorted cells with the Quick-DNA Microprep Kit. TCRbeta DNA was amplified with the immunoSEQ hsTCRbeta kit following the manufacturer's protocol. TCRbeta libraries were sequenced on an Illumina MiSeq instrument. The authors' analysis ran thus. After out-of-frame sequences were removed, 2 million to 2.5 million distinct TCRbeta sequences remained, averaging about 67,000 per individual. Each individual was scored using the number of about 180 previously reported CMV-associated TCRbeta sequences that the individual carried and the total number of productive distinct TCRbeta sequences. A beta-binomial model was reimplemented in Python, and random forests from scikit-learn, run with default parameters, were trained on data from the US cohort. Classifier performance on the Belgian cohort was summarized as median AUC with percentile confidence intervals calculated over 10,000 bootstrap iterations. Here the immuneACCESS table is served through TCRdb, limited to in-frame sequences with V and J called. Missing clones are a known gap in these copies; in checked studies unresolved V genes cover under half, and the rest lacks a known reason. The D gene and trimming were derived from the DNA, and the V and J assignments and clone size from that table. This sample is represented by some 60,000 clones; roughly 81% of them were singletons. The ten largest make up roughly 1% of the sample.

The receptor comes from an adult in good health and CMV-seronegative. Here the chain combines TRBV5-1 and TRBJ2-7, with TRBD2 tentatively as D gene (6 bases match). Sample: memory CD4+ T cells from blood. The nucleotide sequence is TGCGCCAGCAGCCCCGAGGTGGGCGGGATCGCCGAGCAGTACTTC. The encoded protein is CASSPEVGGIAEQYF. The full variable domain, with segments outside the CDR3 supplied by the reference TRBV5-1 and TRBJ2-7 proteins, appears as KAGVTQTPRYLIKTRGQQVTLSCSPISGHRSVSWYQQTPGQGLQFLFEYFSETQRNKGNFPGRFSGRQFSNSRSEMNVSTLELGDSALYLCASSPEVGGIAEQYFGPGTRLTVT.